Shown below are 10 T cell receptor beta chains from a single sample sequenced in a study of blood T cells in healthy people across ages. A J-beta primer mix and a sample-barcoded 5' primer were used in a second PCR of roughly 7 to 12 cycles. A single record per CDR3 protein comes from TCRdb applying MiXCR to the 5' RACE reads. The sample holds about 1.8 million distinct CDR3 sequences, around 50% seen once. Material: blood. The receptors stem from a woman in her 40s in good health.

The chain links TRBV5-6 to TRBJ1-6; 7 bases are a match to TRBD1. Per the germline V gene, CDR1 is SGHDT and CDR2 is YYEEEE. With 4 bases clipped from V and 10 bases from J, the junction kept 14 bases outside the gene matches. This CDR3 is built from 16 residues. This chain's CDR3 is CASSPIGTAQGSPLHF. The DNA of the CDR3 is TGTGCCAGCAGCCCGATAGGGACAGCCCAAGGATCACCCCTCCACTTT.

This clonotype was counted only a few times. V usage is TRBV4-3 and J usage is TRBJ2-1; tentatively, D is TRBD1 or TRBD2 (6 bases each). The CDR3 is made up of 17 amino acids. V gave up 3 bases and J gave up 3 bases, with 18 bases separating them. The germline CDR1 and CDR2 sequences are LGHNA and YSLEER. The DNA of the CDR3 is TGCGCCAGCAGCCAGGGGTCGGGGGCCTCTCGCTACAATGAGCAGTTCTTC. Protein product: CASSQGSGASRYNEQFF.

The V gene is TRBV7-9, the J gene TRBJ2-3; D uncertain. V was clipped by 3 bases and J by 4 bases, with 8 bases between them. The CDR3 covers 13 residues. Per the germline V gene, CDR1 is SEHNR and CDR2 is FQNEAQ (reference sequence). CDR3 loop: CASSLDGSDTQYF. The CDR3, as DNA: TGTGCCAGCAGCTTGGACGGTTCAGATACGCAGTATTTT.

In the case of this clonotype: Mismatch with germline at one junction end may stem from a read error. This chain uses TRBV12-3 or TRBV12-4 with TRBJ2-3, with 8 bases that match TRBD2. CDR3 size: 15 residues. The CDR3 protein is CASSFSGVSTDTEYF. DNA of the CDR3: TGTGCCAGCAGTTTTAGCGGGGTGAGCACAGATACGGAGTATTTT.

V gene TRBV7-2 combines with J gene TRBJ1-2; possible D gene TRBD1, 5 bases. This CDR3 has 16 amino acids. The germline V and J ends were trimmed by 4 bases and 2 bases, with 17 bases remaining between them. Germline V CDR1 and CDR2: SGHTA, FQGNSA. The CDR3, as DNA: TGTGCCAGCAGCTCAGCGAGGACAACGAGAAACTATGGCTACACCTTC. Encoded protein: CASSSARTTRNYGYTF.

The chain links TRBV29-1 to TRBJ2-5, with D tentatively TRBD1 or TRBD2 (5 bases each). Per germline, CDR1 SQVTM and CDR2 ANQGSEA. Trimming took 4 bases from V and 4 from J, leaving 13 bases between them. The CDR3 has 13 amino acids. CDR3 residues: CSVVGRSRETQYF. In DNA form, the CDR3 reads TGCAGCGTTGTGGGACGGAGTCGAGAGACCCAGTACTTC. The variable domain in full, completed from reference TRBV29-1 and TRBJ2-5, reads SAVISQKPSRDICQRGTSLTIQCQVDSQVTMMFWYRQQPGQSLTLIATANQGSEATYESGFVIDKFPISRPNLTFSTLTVSNMSPEDSSIYLCSVVGRSRETQYFGPGTRLLVL.

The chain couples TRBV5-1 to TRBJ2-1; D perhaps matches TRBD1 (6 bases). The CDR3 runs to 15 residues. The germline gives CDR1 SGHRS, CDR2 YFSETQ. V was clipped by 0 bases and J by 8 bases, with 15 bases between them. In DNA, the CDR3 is TGCGCCAGCAGCTTGGAGGCAGGGGCTGGGGATGAGCAGTTCTTC. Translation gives CASSLEAGAGDEQFF.

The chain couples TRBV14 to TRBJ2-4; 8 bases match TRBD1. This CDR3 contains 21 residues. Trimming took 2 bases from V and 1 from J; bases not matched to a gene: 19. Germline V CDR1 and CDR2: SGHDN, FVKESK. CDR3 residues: CASSQLTSGTGPVVAKNIQYF. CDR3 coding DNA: TGTGCCAGCAGCCAACTAACTTCCGGGACAGGCCCTGTTGTGGCCAAAAACATTCAGTACTTC. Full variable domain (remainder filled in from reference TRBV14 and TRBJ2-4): EAGVTQFPSHSVIEKGQTVTLRCDPISGHDNLYWYRRVMGKEIKFLLHFVKESKQDESGMPNNRFLAERTGGTYSTLKVQPAELEDSGVYFCASSQLTSGTGPVVAKNIQYFGAGTRLSVL.

In DNA, the CDR3 is TGCGCCAGCAGCTCCCGGACTAGCGGGCAAGAGACCCAGTACTTC. Translation gives CASSSRTSGQETQYF. The chain carries TRBV4-1 and TRBJ2-5; 11 bases fit TRBD2. The CDR3 is 15 amino acids. The trim removed 5 bases at V and 2 bases at J, leaving 4 bases unmatched. Germline CDR1 MGHRA, CDR2 YSYEKL.

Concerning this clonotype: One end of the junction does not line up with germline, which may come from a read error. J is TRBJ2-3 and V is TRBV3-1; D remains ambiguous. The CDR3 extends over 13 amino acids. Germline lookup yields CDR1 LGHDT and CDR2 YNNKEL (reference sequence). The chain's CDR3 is CASRSHLLDTQYF. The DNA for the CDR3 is TGCGCCAGCCGATCCCACTTATTGGATACGCAGTATTTT.